This T cell receptor (beta chain) was found in a study of blood T cell repertoires in COVID-19. Study-level information: Samples of COVID-19 (acute and convalescent) were obtained from the United States, Italy and Spain.

Trimming removed 0 bases at V and 6 bases at J, with 11 bases between. This CDR3 is built from 14 residues. Germline V lookup: CDR1 MGHRA, CDR2 YSYEKL. The study drew participants aged 18 to 89 years from some 25 US areas. Cohort assignment relied on participant-reported clinical history. Before being deemed recovered, Cohort 3 donors had two negative PCRs, clearance, or symptom resolution. The method was immunoSEQ multiplex PCR; TCRdb's version includes in-frame clones alone and lacks a portion of them. The table includes around 250,000 clones, about 87% detected once. The chain combines TRBV4-1 with TRBJ1-1, with TRBD1 as a possible D gene (5 bases). This receptor was obtained from a woman aged 50 to 60 who had recovered from COVID-19. The specimen sequenced was PBMCs or T cells enriched from blood (not recorded which). CDR3 residues: CASSQEGWGAEAFF. The DNA for the CDR3 is TGCGCCAGCAGCCAAGAAGGCTGGGGCGCTGAAGCTTTCTTT.